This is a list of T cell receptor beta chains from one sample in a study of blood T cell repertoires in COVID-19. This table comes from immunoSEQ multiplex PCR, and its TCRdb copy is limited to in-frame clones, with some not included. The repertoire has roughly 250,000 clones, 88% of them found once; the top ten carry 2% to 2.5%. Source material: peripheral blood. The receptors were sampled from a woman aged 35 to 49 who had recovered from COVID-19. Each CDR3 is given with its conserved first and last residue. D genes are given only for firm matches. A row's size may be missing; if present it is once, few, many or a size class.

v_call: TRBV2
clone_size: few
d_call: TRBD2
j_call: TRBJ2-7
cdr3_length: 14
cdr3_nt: TGTGCCAGCAGTGAATGGCCCCATCGGACTAGCGCCTACTTC
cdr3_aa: CASSEWPHRTSAYF

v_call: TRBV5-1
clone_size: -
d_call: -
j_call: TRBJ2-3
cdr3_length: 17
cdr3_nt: TGCGCCAGCAGCCCACCCTCGGGAGCGGGTCGCACAGATACGCAGTATTTT
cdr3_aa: CASSPPSGAGRTDTQYF

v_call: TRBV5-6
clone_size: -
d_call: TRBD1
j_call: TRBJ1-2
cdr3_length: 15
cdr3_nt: TGTGCCAGCAGCTTACGGGACAGGAATTACTATGGCTACACCTTC
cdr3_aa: CASSLRDRNYYGYTF

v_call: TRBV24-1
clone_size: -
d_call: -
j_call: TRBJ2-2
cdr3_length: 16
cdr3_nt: TGTGCCACCAGTGACCCACGACAGAGTAGAACCGGGGAGCTGTTTTTT
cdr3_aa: CATSDPRQSRTGELFF

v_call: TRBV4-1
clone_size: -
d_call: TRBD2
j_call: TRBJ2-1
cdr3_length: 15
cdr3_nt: TGCGCCAGCAGCCCTAGCGGGAGCTCCTACAATGAGCAGTTCTTC
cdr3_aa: CASSPSGSSYNEQFF

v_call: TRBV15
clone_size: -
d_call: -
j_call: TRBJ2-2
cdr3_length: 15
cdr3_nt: TGTGCCACCAGCACGTGGGTAGGGGACACCGGGGAGCTGTTTTTT
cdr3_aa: CATSTWVGDTGELFF

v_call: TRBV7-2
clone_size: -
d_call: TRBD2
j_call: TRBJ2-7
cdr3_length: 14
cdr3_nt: TGTGCCAGCAGCTTAGGGCTAGCGGGGCTTGAGCAGTACTTC
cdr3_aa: CASSLGLAGLEQYF

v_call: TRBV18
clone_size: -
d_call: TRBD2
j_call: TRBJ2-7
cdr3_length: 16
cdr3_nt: TGTGCCAGCTCACCGTCGGGAGGGAGCCTTGCCTACGAGCAGTACTTC
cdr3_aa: CASSPSGGSLAYEQYF

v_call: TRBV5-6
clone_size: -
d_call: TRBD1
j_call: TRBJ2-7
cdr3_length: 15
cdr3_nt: TGTGCCAGCAGCGGTACCGGGACAGGGTTCTACGAGCAGTACTTC
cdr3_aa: CASSGTGTGFYEQYF

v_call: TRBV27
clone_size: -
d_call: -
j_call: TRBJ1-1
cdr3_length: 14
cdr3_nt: TGTGCCAGCAGTTTAATCCTGGGAGGCACTGAAGCTTTCTTT
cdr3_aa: CASSLILGGTEAFF

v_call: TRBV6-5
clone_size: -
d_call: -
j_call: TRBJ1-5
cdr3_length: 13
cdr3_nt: TGTGCCAGCACAGCAGCCGGGAATCAGCCCCAGCATTTT
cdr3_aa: CASTAAGNQPQHF

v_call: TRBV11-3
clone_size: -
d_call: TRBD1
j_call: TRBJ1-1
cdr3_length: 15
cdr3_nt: TGTGCCAGCAGCCCACGGACAGGAAAGAACACTGAAGCTTTCTTT
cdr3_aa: CASSPRTGKNTEAFF

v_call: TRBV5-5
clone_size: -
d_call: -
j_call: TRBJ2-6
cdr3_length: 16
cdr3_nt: TGTGCCAGCAGCTTGGGAGGCTCCTCTGGGGCCAACGTCCTGACTTTC
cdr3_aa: CASSLGGSSGANVLTF

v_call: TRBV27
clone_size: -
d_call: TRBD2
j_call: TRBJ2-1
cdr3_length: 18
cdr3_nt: TGTGCCAGCAGTTTTGGATTAGCGGGAGGGCCTAGCTACAATGAGCAGTTCTTC
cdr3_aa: CASSFGLAGGPSYNEQFF

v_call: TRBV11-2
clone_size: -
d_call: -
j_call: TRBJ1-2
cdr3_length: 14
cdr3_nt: TGTGCCAGCAGCTTAGTGGAGGGGAACTATGGCTACACCTTC
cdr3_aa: CASSLVEGNYGYTF

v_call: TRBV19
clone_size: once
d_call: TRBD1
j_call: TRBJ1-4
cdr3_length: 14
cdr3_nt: TGTGCCAGCGGAGTACAGGGGGGAAATGAAAAACTGTTTTTT
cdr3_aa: CASGVQGGNEKLFF

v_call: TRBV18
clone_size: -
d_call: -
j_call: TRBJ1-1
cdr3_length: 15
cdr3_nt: TGTGCCAGCTCAAAAACAGGTACCATGAACACTGAAGCTTTCTTT
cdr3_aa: CASSKTGTMNTEAFF

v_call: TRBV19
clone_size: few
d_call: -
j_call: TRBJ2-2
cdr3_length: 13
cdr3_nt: TGTGCCAGCACAGACAGACAATTCGGGGAGCTGTTTTTT
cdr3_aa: CASTDRQFGELFF

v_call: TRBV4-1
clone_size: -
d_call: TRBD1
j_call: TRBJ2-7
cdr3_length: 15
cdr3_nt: TGCGCCAGCAGCCAAGAGACAGGGGGCTCCTACGAGCAGTACTTC
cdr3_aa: CASSQETGGSYEQYF

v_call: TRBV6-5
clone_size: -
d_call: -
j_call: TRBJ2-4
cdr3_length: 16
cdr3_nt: TGTGCCAGCAGTTGGTCGACAGGAGTAGCCAAAAACATTCAGTACTTC
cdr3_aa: CASSWSTGVAKNIQYF

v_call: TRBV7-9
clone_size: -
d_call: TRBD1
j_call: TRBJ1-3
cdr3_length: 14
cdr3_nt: TGTGCCAGCAGCCGGACAGGCTCTGGAAACACCATATATTTT
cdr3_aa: CASSRTGSGNTIYF

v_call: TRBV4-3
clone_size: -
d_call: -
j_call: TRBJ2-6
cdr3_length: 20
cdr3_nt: TGCGCCAGCAGCCAAGGTGCCCCCTCCGGGGGGCTGGCTGGGGCCAACGTCCTGACTTTC
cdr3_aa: CASSQGAPSGGLAGANVLTF

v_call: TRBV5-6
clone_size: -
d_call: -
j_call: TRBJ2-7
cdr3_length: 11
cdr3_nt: TGTGCCAGCAGCTTCGCTACGGAGCAGTACTTC
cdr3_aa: CASSFATEQYF

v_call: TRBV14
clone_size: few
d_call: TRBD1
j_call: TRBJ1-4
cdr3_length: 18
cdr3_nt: TGTGCCAGCAGCCAAGAAATGCGGACAGGGGGCTATGGTGAAAAACTGTTTTTT
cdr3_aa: CASSQEMRTGGYGEKLFF

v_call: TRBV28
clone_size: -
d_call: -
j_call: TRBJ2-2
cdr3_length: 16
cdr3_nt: TGTGCCAGCAGTTTCGTGGCGACAGAAGACACCGGGGAGCTGTTTTTT
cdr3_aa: CASSFVATEDTGELFF

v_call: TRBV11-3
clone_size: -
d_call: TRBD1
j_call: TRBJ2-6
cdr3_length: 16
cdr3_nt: TGTGCCAGCAGGACAGGGATATACTCTGGGGCCAACGTCCTGACTTTC
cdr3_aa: CASRTGIYSGANVLTF

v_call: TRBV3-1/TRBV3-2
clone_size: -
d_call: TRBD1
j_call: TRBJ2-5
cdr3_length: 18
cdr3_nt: TGTGCCAGCAGCCAAGTTGGGGCAGGGGGCTACTACCAAGAGACCCAGTACTTC
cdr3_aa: CASSQVGAGGYYQETQYF

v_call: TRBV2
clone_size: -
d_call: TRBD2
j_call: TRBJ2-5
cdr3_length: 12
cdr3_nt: TGTGCCAGAGAAGGCCAGCGGGACGCCCTGCACTTC
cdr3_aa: CAREGQRDALHF

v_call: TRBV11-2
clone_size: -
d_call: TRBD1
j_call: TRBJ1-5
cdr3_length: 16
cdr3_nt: TGTGCCAGCAGCCCACAGACAGGGGGCGTCAATCAGCCCCAGCATTTT
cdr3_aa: CASSPQTGGVNQPQHF

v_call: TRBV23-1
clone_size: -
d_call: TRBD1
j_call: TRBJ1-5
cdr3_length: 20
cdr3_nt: TGCGCCAGCAGTCATCCACCTACGCCGGACAGGGCGATTAGCAATCAGCCCCAGCATTTT
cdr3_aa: CASSHPPTPDRAISNQPQHF

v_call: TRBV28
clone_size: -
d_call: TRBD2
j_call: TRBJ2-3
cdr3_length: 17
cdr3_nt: TGTGCCAGCAGCCCAGGACTAGCGGGGGGGCAGCCAGATACGCAGTATTTT
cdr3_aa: CASSPGLAGGQPDTQYF

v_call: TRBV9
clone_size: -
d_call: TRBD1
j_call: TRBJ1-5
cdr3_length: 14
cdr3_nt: TGTGCCAGCAGCGTTGGCCAGGGGGATCAGCCCCAGCATTTT
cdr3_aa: CASSVGQGDQPQHF

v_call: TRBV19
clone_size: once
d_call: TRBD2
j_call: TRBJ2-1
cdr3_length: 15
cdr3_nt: TGTGCCAGTAGTAGTATTGGCGGGGGGGGCAATGAGCAGTTCTTC
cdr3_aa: CASSSIGGGGNEQFF

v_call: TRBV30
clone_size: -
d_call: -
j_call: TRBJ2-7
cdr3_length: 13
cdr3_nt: TGTGCCTGGAGTGTAGGAGGGACCAGAGTTTGGTACTTC
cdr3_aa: CAWSVGGTRVWYF

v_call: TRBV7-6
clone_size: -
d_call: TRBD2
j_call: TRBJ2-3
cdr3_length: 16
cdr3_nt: TGTGCCAGCAGCTCCCCCACGGGGGGGCTCCCAGATACGCAGTATTTT
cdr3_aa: CASSSPTGGLPDTQYF

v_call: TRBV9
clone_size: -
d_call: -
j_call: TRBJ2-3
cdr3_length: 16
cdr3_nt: TGTGCCAGCAGCGTAGGGAAAGACAGGAGCACAGATACGCAGTATTTT
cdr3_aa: CASSVGKDRSTDTQYF

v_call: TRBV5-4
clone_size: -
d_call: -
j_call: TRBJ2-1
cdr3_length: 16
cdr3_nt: TGTGCCAGCAGCTTGGCCGGGACTCCTCAGATCAATGAGCAGTTCTTC
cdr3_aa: CASSLAGTPQINEQFF

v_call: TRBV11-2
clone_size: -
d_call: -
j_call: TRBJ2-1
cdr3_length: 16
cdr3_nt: TGTGCCAGCAGCTTTACTAGCAACCGGGATATTGATGAGCAGTTCTTC
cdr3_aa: CASSFTSNRDIDEQFF

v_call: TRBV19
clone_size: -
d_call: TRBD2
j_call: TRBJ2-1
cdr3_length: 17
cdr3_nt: TGTGCCAGTAGTCCGAGAAGCACTAGCGGTCTTCACAATGAGCAGTTCTTC
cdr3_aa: CASSPRSTSGLHNEQFF

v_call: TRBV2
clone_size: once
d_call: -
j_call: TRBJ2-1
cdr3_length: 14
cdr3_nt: TGTGCCAGCAGTGAAGCGGGGCCGGTCGGTGAGCAGTTCTTC
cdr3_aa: CASSEAGPVGEQFF

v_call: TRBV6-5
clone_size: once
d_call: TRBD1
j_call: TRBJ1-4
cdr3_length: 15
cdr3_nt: TGTGCCAGCAGCCTTTACGGACAGGGGGCTGAAAAACTGTTTTTT
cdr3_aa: CASSLYGQGAEKLFF